This entry describes one T cell receptor (beta chain). This record belongs to a study of technical replicates of blood from several donors. In germline, CDR1 is SGHTA, CDR2 FQGTGA. Unmatched junction bases numbered 11, after V lost 5 bases and J lost 7 bases. The CDR3 has 17 amino acids. Assay used: immunoSEQ multiplex PCR; TCRdb lists only in-frame clones, some missing. In the table there are about 15,000 clones, about 89% of which are singletons. The chain uses TRBV7-3 and TRBJ2-2, with TRBD1 matching 12 bases. Source material: PBMCs. The clonotype comes from a human donor in good health. The CDR3 loop reads CASSAISGTGGFGELFF. The CDR3 nucleotides read TGTGCCAGCAGCGCTATATCCGGGACAGGGGGCTTCGGGGAGCTGTTTTTT.